This passage covers 32 T cell receptor beta chains from one sample sequenced in a study of T cells after yellow fever vaccination. TCRdb reanalysed the 5' RACE reads using MiXCR and keeps one entry per CDR3 protein. In the table there are about 250,000 distinct CDR3 sequences, about 3.7% of which are singletons. The sequencing here drew on PBMCs, taken 15 days after the yellow fever booster vaccination. The receptors derive from a man in his late teens or twenties who received the YFV17D yellow fever vaccine.

This clonotype came up many times. The genes are TRBV7-2 and TRBJ1-5; 9 bases are shared with TRBD1. V was clipped by 5 bases and J by 7 bases; unmatched bases: 12. Germline lookup yields CDR1 SGHTA and CDR2 FQGNSA. The CDR3 is 16 amino acids. CDR3 sequence (DNA): TGTGCCAGCAGCCCGACCGGGACAGGGTTTGGACAGCCCCAGCATTTT. Translation gives CASSPTGTGFGQPQHF.

This clonotype was detected many times. V usage is TRBV6-5 and J usage is TRBJ2-6, with TRBD2 as a possible D gene (6 bases). Germline V gives CDR1 MNHEY, CDR2 SVGAGI. V was cut by 0 bases and J by 1 base, with 7 bases left in between. The CDR3 sequence is 16 residues long. As DNA, the CDR3 is TGTGCCAGCAGTTACTCGGGGGGTTCTGGGGCCAACGTCCTGACTTTC. It encodes CASSYSGGSGANVLTF.

This clonotype was seen many times. V and J are TRBV4-1 and TRBJ2-7; no definite D call. Germline CDR1 MGHRA, CDR2 YSYEKL. The CDR3 totals 13 residues. V was pared by 3 bases and J by 2 bases, with 8 bases between. CDR3 region: CASSHGQAYEQYF. The CDR3 DNA reads as TGCGCCAGCAGCCACGGGCAGGCCTACGAGCAGTACTTC.

A few counts support this clonotype. This rearrangement joins TRBV30 to TRBJ2-5, with 10 bases that match TRBD2. The CDR3 sequence is 14 residues long. The V gene end was trimmed by 2 bases and the J gene end by 3 bases; junction bases not matched to a gene: 3. Per germline, CDR1 GTSNPN and CDR2 SVGIG (reference sequence). The CDR3 bases are TGTGCCTGGAGTTCGGGGACTAGCGAAGAGACCCAGTACTTC. Translation: CAWSSGTSEETQYF.

This clonotype was counted many times. This chain uses TRBV28 with TRBJ2-1, with D possibly matching TRBD2 (6 bases). Per the germline V gene, CDR1 is MDHEN and CDR2 is SYDVKM. V was clipped by 7 bases and J by 6 bases, with 22 bases between them. This CDR3 region has 16 residues. The CDR3 coding sequence is TGTGCCAGCACCGAATTTCGGCTAGCGTGGACCAATGAGCAGTTCTTC. Protein sequence: CASTEFRLAWTNEQFF.

This chain links TRBV6-2 or TRBV6-3 with TRBJ2-2, with TRBD2 matching 8 bases. The junction had 10 bases not matched to a gene; V was cut back by 4 bases and J by 6 bases. The CDR3 has 16 residues. Germline loops: CDR1 MNHEY, CDR2 SVGEGT. CDR3 residues: CASSFAGTRFSGELFF. The CDR3 DNA reads as TGTGCCAGCAGTTTCGCCGGGACTAGGTTTTCCGGGGAGCTGTTTTTT.

The chain uses TRBV5-1 and TRBJ2-6; the match to TRBD2 covers 8 bases. The germline CDR1 and CDR2 sequences are SGHRS and YFSETQ. CDR3 length: 18 residues. Unmatched junction bases numbered 5, after V lost 0 bases and J lost 0 bases. Here the CDR3 reads CASSLGGGQGSGANVLTF. The CDR3 region has the DNA TGCGCCAGCAGCTTGGGCGGGGGGCAGGGCTCTGGGGCCAACGTCCTGACTTTC.

At least ten counts were recorded for this clonotype. The rearrangement links TRBV29-1 to TRBJ2-7; D not certain. CDR3 length: 14 residues. Trimming took 0 bases from V and 0 from J, leaving 9 bases between them. CDR1 and CDR2 from the germline V gene are SQVTM and ANQGSEA. As DNA, the CDR3 is TGCAGCGTTGAAGAGGACGGATTCTCCTACGAGCAGTACTTC. Its translation: CSVEEDGFSYEQYF.

This chain connects TRBV18 to TRBJ1-5; TRBD1 is a possible D gene (6 bases). V lost 3 bases, J lost 4 bases, and 19 bases lay in between. The V gene's germline CDR1 is KGHSH and CDR2 LQKENI. The CDR3 contains 17 residues. The CDR3 sequence is CASSPLAGAGENQPQHF. The CDR3, as DNA: TGTGCCAGCTCACCTCTAGCGGGGGCCGGTGAAAATCAGCCCCAGCATTTT.

At least ten counts were recorded for this clonotype. The V call is TRBV20-1, the J call TRBJ2-7; 7 bases map to TRBD2. The J segment lost 2 bases and the V segment lost 0 bases, leaving 4 bases of the junction unmatched. Germline CDR1 is DFQATT and CDR2 is SNEGSKA (reference sequence). This CDR3 contains 14 residues. CDR3 region: CSARDLRGTYEQYF. The CDR3 DNA follows: TGCAGTGCTAGAGATTTGCGGGGGACCTACGAGCAGTACTTC.

V and J are TRBV5-1 and TRBJ2-5, with a weak D call TRBD1 (6 bases). Germline V gene lookup returns CDR1 SGHRS and CDR2 YFSETQ. V lost 3 bases, J lost 2 bases, and 14 bases lay in between. The CDR3 spans 15 residues. The CDR3 reads CASSSYGTPQETQYF. For the CDR3, the DNA is TGCGCCAGCAGCTCCTACGGGACACCTCAAGAGACCCAGTACTTC.

This clonotype was detected many times. The genes are TRBV9 and TRBJ2-1, with D tentatively TRBD2 (5 bases). Between the trimmed V and J ends, which lost 0 bases and 4 bases, there was a span of 11 bases. The CDR3 runs 15 residues. Germline CDR1 reads SGDLS; CDR2 reads YYNGEE. The CDR3 DNA follows: TGTGCCAGCAGCGTAGAAGTAGCGACATACAATGAGCAGTTCTTC. Translated, it gives CASSVEVATYNEQFF.

This clonotype was seen ten or more times. V and J are TRBV7-2 and TRBJ1-3; D not resolved. V shed 5 bases and J shed 5 bases, with 10 bases lying between them. Looked up from germline, CDR1 is SGHTA and CDR2 is FQGNSA. CDR3 size: 13 residues. For the CDR3, the DNA is TGTGCCAGCAGCCGCAACCGCCGAAACACCATATATTTT. Protein product: CASSRNRRNTIYF.

This clonotype has at least ten counts. The CDR3 region is CASSSSGTGSSGYTF. The CDR3 DNA reads as TGCGCCAGCAGCTCGTCCGGGACAGGGTCTTCGGGCTACACCTTC. V gene TRBV4-3 combines with J gene TRBJ1-2; 9 nucleotides agree with TRBD1. After removal of 5 bases from V and 8 bases from J, the junction contained 12 bases not matched to a gene. This CDR3 has 15 amino acids. Germline assignment: CDR1 LGHNA and CDR2 YSLEER.

The chain uses TRBV6-1 and TRBJ1-1; D gene uncertain. The CDR3 runs to 14 residues. CDR1 is MNHNS and CDR2 is SASEGT in the germline V gene. Trimming shortened V by 3 bases and J by 0 bases, and 8 bases separated the two germline ends. The CDR3 DNA sequence: TGTGCCAGCAGTGAGCGGCCAATGAACACTGAAGCTTTCTTT. Its protein is CASSERPMNTEAFF.

This clonotype was counted at least ten times. This sequence joins TRBV7-2 and TRBJ1-1, with TRBD1 as a possible D gene (6 bases). V was trimmed by 3 bases and J by 5 bases, leaving 13 bases between them. In germline, CDR1 is SGHTA, CDR2 FQGNSA. This CDR3 region has 14 residues. DNA for the CDR3: TGTGCCAGCAGCTTGGGGGGGGCGACGACTGAAGCTTTCTTT. Its translation: CASSLGGATTEAFF.

This clonotype was counted at least ten times. The rearrangement joins TRBV15 to TRBJ2-2, with D unresolved. V shed 3 bases and J shed 4 bases, with 18 bases lying between them. CDR1 and CDR2 (germline): LNHNV, YYDKDF (reference sequence). This CDR3 is 17 amino acids long. CDR3 residues: CATSSKRSTELTGELFF. The CDR3 DNA reads TGTGCCACCAGCAGTAAACGGTCGACGGAGCTCACCGGGGAGCTGTTTTTT.

This clonotype occurred many times. The chain links TRBV6-5 to TRBJ1-2; 7 nucleotides line up with TRBD1. V trimming: 0 bases; J trimming: 3 bases; junction bases outside the gene matches: 4. Germline CDR1 is MNHEY and CDR2 is SVGAGI. This CDR3 contains 15 residues. CDR3 DNA: TGTGCCAGCAGTTACTCACCCAGGGGGGACTATGGCTACACCTTC. This gives the protein CASSYSPRGDYGYTF.

Note on this clonotype: An end of the junction differs from the germline gene, which may be a read error. The rearrangement uses TRBV12-3 or TRBV12-4 and TRBJ2-3; D gene ambiguous. The CDR3 length is 13 residues. In DNA form, the CDR3 reads TGTGCCAGCAGCCAAGGTAGCACAGATAGGCAGTATTTT. Translating gives CASSQGSTDRQYF.

In this sample, this clonotype turned up many times. This chain joins TRBV12-3 or TRBV12-4 and TRBJ1-5, with 11 nucleotides matching TRBD1. The length of the CDR3 is 16 residues. The J segment lost 2 bases and the V segment lost 5 bases, leaving 5 bases of the junction unmatched. This chain's CDR3 is CASSPGTGGGNQPQHF. The CDR3 region has the DNA TGTGCCAGCAGTCCGGGGACAGGGGGTGGCAATCAGCCCCAGCATTTT.

This clonotype was observed many times. Its ends do not fully match the called genes, so a read error is possible. This chain uses TRBV27 with TRBJ2-1; TRBD2 matches at 15 bases. In germline, CDR1 is MNHEY, CDR2 SMNVEV (reference sequence). The CDR3 consists of 13 residues. The CDR3 sequence is CASSGLAGGLRIF. As DNA, the CDR3 is TGTGCCAGCAGTGGACTAGCGGGGGGGCTAAGGATCTTC.

This clonotype was found many times. In nucleotides, the CDR3 is TGTGCCAGCAGTCGATCACAGGGAAAAGGAGGCGGCTACACCTTC. It specifies CASSRSQGKGGGYTF. The rearrangement links TRBV6-5 to TRBJ1-2; D may be TRBD1 (6 bases). V was cut by 5 bases and J by 8 bases, with 21 bases left in between. The CDR3 runs 15 residues. CDR1 and CDR2 (germline): MNHEY, SVGAGI.

This clonotype showed up many times. The chain links TRBV5-6 to TRBJ1-2, with D possibly matching TRBD1 (5 bases). The germline gives CDR1 SGHDT, CDR2 YYEEEE. Between the trimmed V and J ends, which lost 0 bases and 7 bases, there was a span of 13 bases. There are 14 residues in the CDR3. The CDR3 region has the DNA TGTGCCAGCAGCTTGGAGTCAATCCAGGGTGGCTACACCTTC. Translating it yields CASSLESIQGGYTF.

This clonotype showed up many times. This chain joins TRBV5-1 and TRBJ2-5, with TRBD2 identical over 11 bases. The germline CDR1 and CDR2 sequences are SGHRS and YFSETQ. This CDR3 has 16 amino acids. Trimming at V came to 4 bases and at J to 5 bases, leaving 10 bases not matched to a gene. The CDR3 region is CASSLSASGGMETQYF. The CDR3 DNA reads as TGCGCCAGCAGCCTGTCGGCTAGCGGGGGGATGGAGACCCAGTACTTC.

This clonotype was detected many times. The J gene is TRBJ2-1, the V gene TRBV7-2; 11 nucleotides match TRBD2. V dropped 3 bases and J dropped 10; count of bases not matched to a gene: 8. Germline CDR1 is SGHTA and CDR2 is FQGNSA. The CDR3 sequence is 15 residues long. The chain's CDR3 is CASSFSGGGPREQFF. In nucleotides, the CDR3 is TGTGCCAGCAGCTTTAGCGGGGGGGGCCCACGGGAGCAGTTCTTC.

The table lists this clonotype with many counts. The chain is built from TRBV6-5 and TRBJ2-1; D perhaps matches TRBD2 (6 bases). This CDR3 is 12 amino acids long. Between the trimmed V and J ends, which lost 5 bases and 10 bases, there was a span of 12 bases. Per the germline V gene, CDR1 is MNHEY and CDR2 is SVGAGI. CDR3 nucleotides: TGTGCCAGCAGTCCCAGACTAGGCGAGCAGTTCTTC. Amino acid sequence: CASSPRLGEQFF.

To note about this clonotype: This may be a read error: a much more frequent sequence differs by one nucleotide. This chain joins TRBV7-2 and TRBJ2-3; tentative D call: TRBD1 (6 bases). Germline V gene sequence: CDR1 SGHTA, CDR2 FQGNSA. Trimming left V 5 bases short and J 6 bases short, with 15 bases between. The CDR3 spans 14 residues. The CDR3 bases are TGTGCCAGCAGCAGAAACCGGGACACGGATACGCAGTATTTT. It yields the protein CASSRNRDTDTQYF.

This clonotype was seen ten or more times. The rearrangement joins TRBV2 to TRBJ2-1, with D perhaps assigned TRBD1 or TRBD2 (5 bases each). Germline CDR1 is SNHLY and CDR2 is FYNNEI. CDR3 size: 13 residues. V was shortened by 8 bases and J by 2 bases, with 10 bases between the two germline ends. The DNA for the CDR3 is TGTGCCAGCGGGACGGGAACCTACAATGAGCAGTTCTTC. This sequence encodes CASGTGTYNEQFF. Complete variable domain (other parts from reference TRBV2 and TRBJ2-1): EPEVTQTPSHQVTQMGQEVILRCVPISNHLYFYWYRQILGQKVEFLVSFYNNEISEKSEIFDDQFSVERPDGSNFTLKIRSTKLEDSAMYFCASGTGTYNEQFFGPGTRLTVL.

The V and J genes are TRBV7-2 and TRBJ1-3; the D gene is possibly TRBD1 (5 bases). The CDR3 sequence is 18 residues long. Trimming took off 2 bases at V and 0 bases at J, with 17 bases between the two ends. Germline lookup yields CDR1 SGHTA and CDR2 FQGNSA. This CDR3 is CASSLSVRGRASGNTIYF. The CDR3 region has the DNA TGTGCCAGCAGCTTATCGGTAAGAGGCAGGGCCTCTGGAAACACCATATATTTT.

Many counts were recorded for this clonotype. The chain joins TRBV5-1 to TRBJ1-2; D is perhaps TRBD1 (5 bases). This CDR3 contains 15 residues. In germline, CDR1 is SGHRS, CDR2 YFSETQ. Trimming stripped 7 bases from V and 6 bases from J, with 22 bases between. The CDR3 region has the DNA TGCGCCAGCGCCCCGCGCGGTCCAGGGAGGGATGGCTACACCTTC. Amino acids: CASAPRGPGRDGYTF. Combining the CDR3 with reference TRBV5-1 and TRBJ1-2 gives the whole variable domain KAGVTQTPRYLIKTRGQQVTLSCSPISGHRSVSWYQQTPGQGLQFLFEYFSETQRNKGNFPGRFSGRQFSNSRSEMNVSTLELGDSALYLCASAPRGPGRDGYTFGSGTRLTVV.

This clonotype has a handful of counts. This chain joins TRBV7-8 and TRBJ1-6; D remains ambiguous. The V gene lost 5 bases and the J gene lost 8 bases, with 7 bases spanning the gap. This CDR3 comprises 12 residues. CDR1 and CDR2 (germline): SGHVS, FQNEAQ. The CDR3 loop is CASSRNDSPLHF. The CDR3 DNA reads TGTGCCAGCAGCAGAAATGATTCACCCCTCCACTTT. The variable domain in full, completed from reference TRBV7-8 and TRBJ1-6, reads GAGVSQSPRYKVAKRGQDVALRCDPISGHVSLFWYQQALGQGPEFLTYFQNEAQLDKSGLPSDRFFAERPEGSVSTLKIQRTQQEDSAVYLCASSRNDSPLHFGNGTRLTVT.

This clonotype has ten or more counts. The J gene is TRBJ1-4, the V gene TRBV5-1; D is undetermined. V was cut by 4 bases and J by 8 bases, with 9 bases left in between. The germline gives CDR1 SGHRS, CDR2 YFSETQ. The CDR3 contains 12 residues. The CDR3 is CASSRRDEKLFF. CDR3 nucleotide sequence: TGCGCCAGCAGCCGGAGAGACGAAAAACTGTTTTTT.